These 7 T cell receptor beta chains were sequenced from one sample in a study of blood T cell repertoires in COVID-19. Profiled with immunoSEQ multiplex PCR; TCRdb holds only in-frame clones, not every one. The profile shows tens of thousands of clones, roughly 87% of them singletons. Sequencing was done on a sample of peripheral blood. All receptors come from a woman over 75 with active or convalescent COVID-19.

The chain carries TRBV27 and TRBJ1-2; possibly TRBD1 for D (5 bases). Germline CDR1 is MNHEY and CDR2 is SMNVEV (reference sequence). The CDR3 totals 13 residues. V lost 3 bases and J 6 bases, leaving 11 bases between the germline ends. The CDR3 here is CASSFRGGDGYTF. In DNA, the CDR3 is TGTGCCAGCAGTTTTAGGGGCGGGGATGGCTACACCTTC.

The J gene is TRBJ1-2, the V gene TRBV28; D gene uncertain. V was trimmed by 5 bases and J by 8 bases, leaving 12 bases between them. Germline CDR1 reads MDHEN; CDR2 reads SYDVKM. This CDR3 is built from 12 residues. CDR3 residues: CASSPAGGGYTF. CDR3 in DNA: TGTGCCAGCAGTCCGGCGGGAGGGGGCTACACCTTC.

This chain uses TRBV5-1 with TRBJ2-6; 11 bases align to TRBD1. V was pared by 4 bases and J by 0 bases, with 3 bases of the junction left unmatched. The CDR3 length is 17 residues. Germline loops: CDR1 SGHRS, CDR2 YFSETQ. CDR3: CASSGTGGPSGANVLTF. For the CDR3, the DNA is TGCGCCAGCAGCGGGACAGGGGGGCCCTCTGGGGCCAACGTCCTGACTTTC.

This chain links TRBV4-1 with TRBJ1-6, with TRBD1 as a possible D gene (6 bases). V lost 4 bases to trimming and J lost 7 bases, with 20 bases between them. Germline V gives CDR1 MGHRA, CDR2 YSYEKL. CDR3 length equals 17 residues. Here the CDR3 reads CASSPLGLLRGNSPLHF. Here the CDR3 DNA reads TGCGCCAGCAGCCCGCTTGGGTTACTCAGGGGCAATTCACCCCTCCACTTT.

The chain recombines TRBV7-8 with TRBJ1-2, with D possibly TRBD1 on 6 matching bases. Per germline, CDR1 SGHVS and CDR2 FQNEAQ. Trimming shortened V by 2 bases and J by 8 bases, and 15 bases separated the two germline ends. The CDR3 runs 14 residues. The CDR3 coding sequence is TGTGCCAGCAGCTTAACGGGGGGCCTTGAAGGCTACACCTTC. Translating it yields CASSLTGGLEGYTF.

The gene calls are TRBV30 and TRBJ1-2; a possible D gene is TRBD1 (6 bases). CDR1 is GTSNPN and CDR2 is SVGIG in the germline V gene (reference sequence). Trimming cost V 0 bases and J 7 bases, with 18 bases left between them. The CDR3 consists of 15 residues. This CDR3 is CAWSVLGGAVGGYTF. In DNA form, the CDR3 reads TGTGCCTGGAGTGTACTGGGGGGGGCGGTCGGTGGCTACACCTTC.

The rearrangement links TRBV14 to TRBJ1-1; no firm D call. Germline lookup yields CDR1 SGHDN and CDR2 FVKESK. This CDR3 region has 16 residues. V lost 1 base, J lost 1 base, and 13 bases lay in between. The CDR3 bases are TGTGCCAGCAGCCAAGGCTTTCAGTCCCCGAACACTGAAGCTTTCTTT. As protein: CASSQGFQSPNTEAFF.